This T cell receptor beta chain was recovered during a study of blood T cell repertoires in COVID-19. Trimming left V 1 base short and J 12 bases short, with 12 bases between. From germline, CDR1 is DFQATT and CDR2 SNEGSKA (reference sequence). CDR3 length: 11 amino acids. Clinical histories supplied by participants themselves formed the basis of cohort assignment. TCRdb's table, derived via immunoSEQ multiplex PCR, lists solely in-frame clones and lacks some. Among about 400,000 clones, 88% were seen once, and the ten largest hold roughly 2%. Sequences were obtained from PBMCs or T cells enriched from blood (not recorded which). V and J are TRBV20-1 and TRBJ1-1, with D uncertain. The clonotype originates from a woman aged 40 to 50 with acute COVID-19. CDR3 coding DNA: TGCAGTGCTAGAGTAGTGGGCGCTTCTTTCTTT. Translated: CSARVVGASFF.